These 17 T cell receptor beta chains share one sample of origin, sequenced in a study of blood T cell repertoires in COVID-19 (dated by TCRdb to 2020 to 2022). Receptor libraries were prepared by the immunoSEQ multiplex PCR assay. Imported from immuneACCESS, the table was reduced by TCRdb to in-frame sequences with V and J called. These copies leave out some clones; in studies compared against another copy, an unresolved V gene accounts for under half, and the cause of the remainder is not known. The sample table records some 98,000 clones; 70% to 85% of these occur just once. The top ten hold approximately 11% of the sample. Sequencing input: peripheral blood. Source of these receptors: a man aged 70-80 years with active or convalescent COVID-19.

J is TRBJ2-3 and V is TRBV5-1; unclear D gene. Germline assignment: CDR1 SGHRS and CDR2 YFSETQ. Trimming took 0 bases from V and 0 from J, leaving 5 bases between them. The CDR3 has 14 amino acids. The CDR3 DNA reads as TGCGCCAGCAGCTTGGCCAGTAGCACAGATACGCAGTATTTT. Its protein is CASSLASSTDTQYF.

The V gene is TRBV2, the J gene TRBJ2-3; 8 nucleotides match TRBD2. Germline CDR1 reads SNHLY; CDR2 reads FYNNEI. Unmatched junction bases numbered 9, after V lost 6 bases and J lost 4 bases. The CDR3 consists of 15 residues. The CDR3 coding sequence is TGTGCCAGCAGCCGTCGGGGGGGCCATGCAGATACGCAGTATTTT. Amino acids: CASSRRGGHADTQYF. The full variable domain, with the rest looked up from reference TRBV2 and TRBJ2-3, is EPEVTQTPSHQVTQMGQEVILRCVPISNHLYFYWYRQILGQKVEFLVSFYNNEISEKSEIFDDQFSVERPDGSNFTLKIRSTKLEDSAMYFCASSRRGGHADTQYFGPGTRLTVL.

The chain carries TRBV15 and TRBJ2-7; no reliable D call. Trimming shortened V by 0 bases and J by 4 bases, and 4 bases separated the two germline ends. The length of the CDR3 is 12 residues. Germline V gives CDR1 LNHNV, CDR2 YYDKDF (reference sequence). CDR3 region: CATSRDTYEQYF. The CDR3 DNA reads TGTGCCACCAGCAGAGATACTTACGAGCAGTACTTC. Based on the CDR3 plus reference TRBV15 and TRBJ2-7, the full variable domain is DAMVIQNPRYQVTQFGKPVTLSCSQTLNHNVMYWYQQKSSQAPKLLFHYYDKDFNNEADTPDNFQSRRPNTSFCFLDIRSPGLGDTAMYLCATSRDTYEQYFGPGTRLTVT.

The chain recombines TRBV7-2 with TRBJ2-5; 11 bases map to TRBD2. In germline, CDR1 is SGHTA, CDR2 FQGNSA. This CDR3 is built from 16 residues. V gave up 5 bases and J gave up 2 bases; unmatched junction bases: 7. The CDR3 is CASSLGVAGGQETQYF. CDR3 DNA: TGTGCCAGCAGCCTCGGGGTAGCGGGGGGGCAAGAGACCCAGTACTTC. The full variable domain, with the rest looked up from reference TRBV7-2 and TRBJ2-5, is GAGVSQSPSNKVTEKGKDVELRCDPISGHTALYWYRQSLGQGLEFLIYFQGNSAPDKSGLPSDRFSAERTGGSVSTLTIQRTQQEDSAVYLCASSLGVAGGQETQYFGPGTRLLVL.

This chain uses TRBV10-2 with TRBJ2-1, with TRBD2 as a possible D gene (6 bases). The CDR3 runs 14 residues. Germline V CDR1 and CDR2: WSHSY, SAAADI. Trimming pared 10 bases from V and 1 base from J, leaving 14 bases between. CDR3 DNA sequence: TGCGCCACCTCAGCGGGTTGGTCCTACAATGAGCAGTTCTTC. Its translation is CATSAGWSYNEQFF.

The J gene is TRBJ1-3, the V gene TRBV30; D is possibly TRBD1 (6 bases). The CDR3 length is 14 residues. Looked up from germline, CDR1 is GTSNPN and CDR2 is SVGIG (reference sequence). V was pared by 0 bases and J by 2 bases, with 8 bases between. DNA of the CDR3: TGTGCCTGGAGTGTTTCAGGGGCTGGAAACACCATATATTTT. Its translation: CAWSVSGAGNTIYF.

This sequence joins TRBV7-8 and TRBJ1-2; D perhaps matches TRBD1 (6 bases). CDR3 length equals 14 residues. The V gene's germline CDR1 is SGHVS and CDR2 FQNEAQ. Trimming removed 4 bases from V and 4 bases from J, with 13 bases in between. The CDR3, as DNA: TGTGCCAGCAGCTCTACTACAGGGAGCTATGGCTACACCTTC. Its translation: CASSSTTGSYGYTF.

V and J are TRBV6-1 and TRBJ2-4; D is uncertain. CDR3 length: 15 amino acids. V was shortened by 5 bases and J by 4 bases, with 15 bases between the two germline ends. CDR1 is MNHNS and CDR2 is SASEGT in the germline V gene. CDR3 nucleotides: TGTGCCAGCAGTTCCATCGGTCTCTTAAAAAACATTCAGTACTTC. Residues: CASSSIGLLKNIQYF.

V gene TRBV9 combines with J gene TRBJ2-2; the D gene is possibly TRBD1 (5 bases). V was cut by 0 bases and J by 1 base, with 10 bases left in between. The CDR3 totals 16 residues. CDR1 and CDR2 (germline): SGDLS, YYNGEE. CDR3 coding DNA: TGTGCCAGCAGCGTAGCTATGGGGCGGAACACCGGGGAGCTGTTTTTT. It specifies CASSVAMGRNTGELFF.

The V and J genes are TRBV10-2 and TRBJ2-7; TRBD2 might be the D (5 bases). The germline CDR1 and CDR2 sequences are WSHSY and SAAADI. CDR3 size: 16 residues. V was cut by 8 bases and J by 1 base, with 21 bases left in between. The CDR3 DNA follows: TGCGCCAGCGGCGGGCAAGGCAGGTTAAAATCCTACGAGCAGTACTTC. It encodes CASGGQGRLKSYEQYF.

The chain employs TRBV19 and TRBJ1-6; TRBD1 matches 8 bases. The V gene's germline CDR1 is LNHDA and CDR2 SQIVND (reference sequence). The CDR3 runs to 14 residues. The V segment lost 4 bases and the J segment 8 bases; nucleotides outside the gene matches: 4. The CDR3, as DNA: TGTGCCAGTAGTACCACAGGGGGGTATTCACCCCTCCACTTT. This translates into CASSTTGGYSPLHF. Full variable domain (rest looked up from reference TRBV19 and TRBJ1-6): DGGITQSPKYLFRKEGQNVTLSCEQNLNHDAMYWYRQDPGQGLRLIYYSQIVNDFQKGDIAEGYSVSREKKESFPLTVTSAQKNPTAFYLCASSTTGGYSPLHFGNGTRLTVT.

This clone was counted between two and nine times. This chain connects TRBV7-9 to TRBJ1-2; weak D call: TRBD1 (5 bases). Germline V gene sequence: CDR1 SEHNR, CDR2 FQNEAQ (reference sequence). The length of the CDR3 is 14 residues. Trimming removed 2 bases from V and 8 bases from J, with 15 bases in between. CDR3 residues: CASSLPPGSGGYTF. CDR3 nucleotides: TGTGCCAGCAGCTTACCCCCAGGGTCTGGCGGCTACACCTTC.

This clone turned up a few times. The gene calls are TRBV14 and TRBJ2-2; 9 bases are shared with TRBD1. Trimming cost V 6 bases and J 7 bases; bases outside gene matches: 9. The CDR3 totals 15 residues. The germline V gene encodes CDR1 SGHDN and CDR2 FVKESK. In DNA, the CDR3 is TGTGCCAGCAGTGATGACAGGGGGTACATCGGGGAGCTGTTTTTT. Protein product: CASSDDRGYIGELFF.

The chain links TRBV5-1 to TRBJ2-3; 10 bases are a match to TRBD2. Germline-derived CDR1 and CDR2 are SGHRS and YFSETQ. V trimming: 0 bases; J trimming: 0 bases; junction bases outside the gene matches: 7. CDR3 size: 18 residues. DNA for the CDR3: TGCGCCAGCAGCTTGGGAGCGGGGGGGACCACTAGCACAGATACGCAGTATTTT. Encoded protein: CASSLGAGGTTSTDTQYF. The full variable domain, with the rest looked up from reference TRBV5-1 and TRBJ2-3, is KAGVTQTPRYLIKTRGQQVTLSCSPISGHRSVSWYQQTPGQGLQFLFEYFSETQRNKGNFPGRFSGRQFSNSRSEMNVSTLELGDSALYLCASSLGAGGTTSTDTQYFGPGTRLTVL.

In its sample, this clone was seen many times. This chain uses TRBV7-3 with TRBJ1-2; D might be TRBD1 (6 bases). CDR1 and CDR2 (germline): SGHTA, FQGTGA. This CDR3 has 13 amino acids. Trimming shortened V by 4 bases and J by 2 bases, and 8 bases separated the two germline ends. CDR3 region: CASSSGQNYGYTF. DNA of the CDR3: TGTGCCAGCAGCTCGGGACAAAACTATGGCTACACCTTC. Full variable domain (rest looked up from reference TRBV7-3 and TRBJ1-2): GAGVSQTPSNKVTEKGKYVELRCDPISGHTALYWYRQSLGQGPEFLIYFQGTGAADDSGLPNDRFFAVRPEGSVSTLKIQRTERGDSAVYLCASSSGQNYGYTFGSGTRLTVV.

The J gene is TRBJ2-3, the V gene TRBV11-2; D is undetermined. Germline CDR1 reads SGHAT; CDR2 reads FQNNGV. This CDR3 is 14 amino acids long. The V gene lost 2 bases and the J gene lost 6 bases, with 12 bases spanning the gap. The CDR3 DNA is TGTGCCAGCAGCTTATTTGCCACCAGGGATACGCAGTATTTT. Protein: CASSLFATRDTQYF.

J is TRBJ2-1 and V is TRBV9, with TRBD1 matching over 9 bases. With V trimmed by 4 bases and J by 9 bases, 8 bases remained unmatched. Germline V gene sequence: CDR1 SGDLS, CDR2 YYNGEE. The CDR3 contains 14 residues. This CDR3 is CASSPRDRDAEQFF. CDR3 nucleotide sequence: TGTGCCAGCAGCCCTCGGGACAGGGATGCTGAGCAGTTCTTC.